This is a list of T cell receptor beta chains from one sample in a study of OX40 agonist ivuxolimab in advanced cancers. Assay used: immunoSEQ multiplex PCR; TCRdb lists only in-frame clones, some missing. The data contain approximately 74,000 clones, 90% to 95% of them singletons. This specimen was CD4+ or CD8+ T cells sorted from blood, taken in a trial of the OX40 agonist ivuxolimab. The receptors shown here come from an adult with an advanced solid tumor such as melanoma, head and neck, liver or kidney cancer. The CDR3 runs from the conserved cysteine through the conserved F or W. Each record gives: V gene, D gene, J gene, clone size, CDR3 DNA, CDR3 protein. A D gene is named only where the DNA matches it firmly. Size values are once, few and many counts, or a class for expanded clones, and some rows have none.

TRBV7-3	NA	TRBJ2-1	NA	TGTGCCAGCAGCCCCGGGGTACGCAATGAGCAGTTCTTC	CASSPGVRNEQFF
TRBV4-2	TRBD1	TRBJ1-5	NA	TGTGCCAGCAGCCAGACCGGGACAGCTCCCTACAATCAGCCCCAGCATTTT	CASSQTGTAPYNQPQHF
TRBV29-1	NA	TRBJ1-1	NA	TGCAGCGTTTTCACGGGAGAAGCTTTCTTT	CSVFTGEAFF
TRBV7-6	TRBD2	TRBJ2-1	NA	TGTGCCAGCAGCTTAGTTAGCGGGGGCTACAATGAGCAGTTCTTC	CASSLVSGGYNEQFF
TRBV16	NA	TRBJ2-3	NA	TGTGCCAGCAGCCAGGGCGGCACAGATACGCAGTATTTT	CASSQGGTDTQYF
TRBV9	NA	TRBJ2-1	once	TGTGCCAGCAGCGTAGCGGCGCTGGGCGGGAATGAGCAGTTCTTC	CASSVAALGGNEQFF
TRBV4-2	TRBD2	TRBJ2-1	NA	TGTGCCAGCAGCCAAGGGACGGGGGGGTACAATGAGCAGTTCTTC	CASSQGTGGYNEQFF
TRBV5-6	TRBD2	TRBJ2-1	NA	TGTGCCAGCAGCCGCGGACTAGCGGAGGACAATGAGCAGTTCTTC	CASSRGLAEDNEQFF
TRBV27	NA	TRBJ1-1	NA	TGTGCCAGCAGTCGCGGGGGCACTGAAGCTTTCTTT	CASSRGGTEAFF
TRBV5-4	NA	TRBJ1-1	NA	TGTGCCAGCAGCTCTCTATTGGGGAGCGGGAACACTGAAGCTTTCTTT	CASSSLLGSGNTEAFF
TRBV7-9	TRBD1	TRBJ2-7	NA	TGTGCCAGCAGCTCCATGTCGGACAGGGTCCCCTACGAGCAGTACTTC	CASSSMSDRVPYEQYF
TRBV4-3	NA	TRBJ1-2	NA	TGCGCCAGCAGCCATACGGGGACATCAAAAAGGAGTGGCTACACCTTC	CASSHTGTSKRSGYTF
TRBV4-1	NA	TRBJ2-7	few	TGCGCCAGCAGCCAAGATAGGGCTAGAGTGTACGAGCAGTACTTC	CASSQDRARVYEQYF
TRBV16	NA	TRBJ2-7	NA	TGTGCCAGCAGCCCCTCCGGGTTCCACGAGCAGTACTTC	CASSPSGFHEQYF
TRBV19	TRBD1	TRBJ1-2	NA	TGTGCCAGTAGTATTCAGACAGGGGGAGGCTACACCTTC	CASSIQTGGGYTF
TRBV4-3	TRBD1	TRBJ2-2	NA	TGCGCCAGCAGCCGTGACAGGGGAACGACCGGGGAGCTGTTTTTT	CASSRDRGTTGELFF
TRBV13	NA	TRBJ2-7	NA	TGTGCCAGCAGTTTGGGAAAGACGTACGAGCAGTACTTC	CASSLGKTYEQYF
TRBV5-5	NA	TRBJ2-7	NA	TGTGCCAGCAGCCAGACAGTCTACGAGCAGTACTTC	CASSQTVYEQYF
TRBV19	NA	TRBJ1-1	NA	TGTGCCAGTAGTATAGCGGGAGGGGAAAAAATGAACACTGAAGCTTTCTTT	CASSIAGGEKMNTEAFF
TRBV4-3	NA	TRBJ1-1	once	TGCGCCAGCAGCCCGGGGTTGGGGGCGGGTAGGTTCACTGAAGCTTTCTTT	CASSPGLGAGRFTEAFF
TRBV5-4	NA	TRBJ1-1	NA	TGTGCCAGCAGTCTAGGGGTCACTGAAGCTTTCTTT	CASSLGVTEAFF
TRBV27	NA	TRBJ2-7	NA	TGTGCCAGCAGTTTAGGTAGCGCGGGGGAGCAGTACTTC	CASSLGSAGEQYF
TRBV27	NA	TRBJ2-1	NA	TGTGCCAGCAGTTTATCGAGTCGGGGGCTTGAGTTCTTC	CASSLSSRGLEFF
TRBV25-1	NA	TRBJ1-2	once	TGTGCCAGCAGTGCAGGGGATGGCTACACCTTC	CASSAGDGYTF
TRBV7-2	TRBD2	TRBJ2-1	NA	TGTGCCAGCAGCGAAATTCTCGGACTAGCGGCGATCAATGAGCAGTTCTTC	CASSEILGLAAINEQFF
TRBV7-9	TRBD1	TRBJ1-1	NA	TGTGCCAGCAGCCCTCAGGGGGACACTGAAGCTTTCTTT	CASSPQGDTEAFF
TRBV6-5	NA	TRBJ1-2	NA	TGTGCCAGCAGTTATGGGGGGCGACACTATGGCTACACCTTC	CASSYGGRHYGYTF
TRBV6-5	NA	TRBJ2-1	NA	TGTGCCAGCAGTTACTCGGAAGTTTTTAGGGAGCAGTTCTTC	CASSYSEVFREQFF
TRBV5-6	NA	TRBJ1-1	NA	TGTGCCAGCAGCTCTCTACAAGCGGGGGGAAACCTAAACACTGAAGCTTTCTTT	CASSSLQAGGNLNTEAFF
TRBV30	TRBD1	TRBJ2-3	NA	TGTGCCTGGACCTCGTGGACAGGGGGCGGGGATACGCAGTATTTT	CAWTSWTGGGDTQYF
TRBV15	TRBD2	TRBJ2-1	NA	TGTGCCACCAGCAGACATCAACGGGGGAGGGATGAGCAGTTCTTC	CATSRHQRGRDEQFF
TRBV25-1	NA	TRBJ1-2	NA	TGTGCCAGCAGTGAATTAGGCTATGGCTACACCTTC	CASSELGYGYTF
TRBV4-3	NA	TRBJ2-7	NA	TGCGCCAGCAGCCAAGGTTTAGCCCGCGCCCTATACGAGCAGTACTTC	CASSQGLARALYEQYF
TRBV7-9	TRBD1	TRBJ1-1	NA	TGTGCCAGCAGCTCGACACAGGGGGGAGGCACTGAAGCTTTCTTT	CASSSTQGGGTEAFF
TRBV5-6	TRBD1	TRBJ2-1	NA	TGTGCCAGCAGTACCGGGACAGGGGGCTACAATGAGCAGTTCTTC	CASSTGTGGYNEQFF
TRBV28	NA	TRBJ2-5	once	TGTGCCAGCAGTACTAGATCTAGGGAGACCCAGTACTTC	CASSTRSRETQYF
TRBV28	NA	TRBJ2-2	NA	TGTGCCAGCAGTTTATGGCGGACAGTAACTTTCACCGGGGAGCTGTTTTTT	CASSLWRTVTFTGELFF
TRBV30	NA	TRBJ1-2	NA	TGTGCCTGGATCGAACGGGGGGGTGTCTATGGCTACACCTTC	CAWIERGGVYGYTF
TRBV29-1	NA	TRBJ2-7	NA	TGCAGCGTTGAAGATACAGACAGCTACGAGCAGTACTTC	CSVEDTDSYEQYF
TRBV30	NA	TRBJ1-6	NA	TGTGCCTGGAGTGTAGGGCAGGGGATGGATTCACCCCTCCACTTT	CAWSVGQGMDSPLHF
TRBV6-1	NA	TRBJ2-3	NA	TGTGCCAGCGGCTCACTCAACACAGATACGCAGTATTTT	CASGSLNTDTQYF
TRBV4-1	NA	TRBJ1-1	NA	TGCGCCAGCAGCCAAGAAACAGGGCTGAACACTGAAGCTTTCTTT	CASSQETGLNTEAFF
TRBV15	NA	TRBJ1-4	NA	TGTGCCACCAGCAGAGATCGGGGTGGGACTAATGAAAAACTGTTTTTT	CATSRDRGGTNEKLFF
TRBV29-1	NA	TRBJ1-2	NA	TGCAGCGTTGAAGCAGGGTTCGACTATGGCTACACCTTC	CSVEAGFDYGYTF
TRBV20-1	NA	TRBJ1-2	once	TGCAGTGCGGGGAGGGGCTATGGCTACACCTTC	CSAGRGYGYTF
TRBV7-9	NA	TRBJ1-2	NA	TGTGCCAGCAGCTTTTCGGGCCGAGCGGGCTATGGCTACACCTTC	CASSFSGRAGYGYTF
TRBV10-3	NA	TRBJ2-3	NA	TGTGCCATCAGTGAGAGAGAGGGGAGCACAGATACGCAGTATTTT	CAISEREGSTDTQYF